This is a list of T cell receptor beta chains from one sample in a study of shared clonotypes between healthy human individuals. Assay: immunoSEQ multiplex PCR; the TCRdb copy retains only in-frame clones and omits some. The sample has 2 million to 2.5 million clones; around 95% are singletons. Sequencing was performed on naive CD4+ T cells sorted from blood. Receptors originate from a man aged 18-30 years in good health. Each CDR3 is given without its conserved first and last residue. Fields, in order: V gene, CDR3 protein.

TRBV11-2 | ASTLVGVSGYEQY
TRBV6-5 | ASSTTGGNYGYT
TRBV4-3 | ASSQDQGGRVYEQY
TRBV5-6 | ASSFAWGSNEKLF
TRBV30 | AWSRDTIY
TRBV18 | ASSQDRSVNEQY
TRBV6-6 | ASSYTSGNQPQH
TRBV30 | AWSRVGKPQH
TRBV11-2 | ASSTYRDSREKLF
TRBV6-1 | ASSEDLGYKQY
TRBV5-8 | ASSFITGNTIY
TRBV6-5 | ASSYSITTSYEQY
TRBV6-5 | ASKKDTLRANVLT
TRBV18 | ASSPGIEGKLF
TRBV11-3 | ASSFGQLFPFYGYT
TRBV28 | ASSLGGTYEQY
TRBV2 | ARSYDGQGVYEQY
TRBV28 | ASSLMGAYNEQF
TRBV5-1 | ASSFLQETQY
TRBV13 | ASSRDWQSEQF
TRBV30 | AWGKGEVSNQPQH
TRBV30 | AWIGQGTSPLH
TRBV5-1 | ASSETTSGYNEQF
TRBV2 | ASSEHYGYT
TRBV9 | ASSVVPGASSYNEQF
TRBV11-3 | ASSLGDGPQDTQY
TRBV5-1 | ASSRTGGGGNTIY
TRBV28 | ASSLNSWVGQGAGEQY
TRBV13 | ASSLGGQYREGYT
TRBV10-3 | AISGTSGGTVNTEAF
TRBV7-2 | ASSRTGQGADTQY
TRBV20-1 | SARSGAEQF
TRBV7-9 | ASSLEGQVTYEQY
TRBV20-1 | SALRAETQY
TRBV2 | ASSERDRGDEQY
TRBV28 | ASRSGTGGAGANVLT
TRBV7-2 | ASSLAINEKLF
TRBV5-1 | ASSLNLGQSSGNTIY
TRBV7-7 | ASSLGIIGPNTEAF
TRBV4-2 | ASSRHQETQY
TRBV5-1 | ASSSLSGSNYGYT
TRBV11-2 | ASSLDSVAGLYNEQF
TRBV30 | AWSGSNQPQH
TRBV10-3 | AATMDSNQPQH